These 30 T cell receptor beta chains originate from one sample sequenced in a study of T cells after yellow fever vaccination. Via MiXCR, TCRdb re-called the 5' RACE reads, giving one row per CDR3 protein. The table includes 400,000 or so distinct CDR3 sequences, 6% to 8% detected once. Source: PBMCs, taken 5 days after the yellow fever booster vaccination. These receptor sequences come from a man aged 25-45 years who received the YFV17D yellow fever vaccine.

This clonotype was detected only a few times. The chain recombines TRBV18 with TRBJ2-3; 7 bases match TRBD2. Losses at the gene ends were 2 bases for V and 2 bases for J; bases not matched to a gene: 4. This CDR3 region has 15 residues. Germline V gene data show CDR1 as KGHSH and CDR2 as LQKENI. CDR3 amino acids: CASSPMAGVTDTQYF. Here the CDR3 DNA reads TGTGCCAGCTCACCAATGGCGGGAGTCACAGATACGCAGTATTTT.

This clonotype has ten or more counts. The chain's CDR3 is CASSPGLGDTEAFF. The DNA for the CDR3 is TGTGCCAGCAGTCCGGGCCTCGGGGACACTGAAGCTTTCTTT. The chain couples TRBV16 to TRBJ1-1; D not certain. Germline lookup yields CDR1 KGHSY and CDR2 FQNENV. V dropped 6 bases and J dropped 3 bases, with 14 bases sitting between them. This CDR3 has 14 amino acids.

This chain joins TRBV27 and TRBJ2-7, with D possibly matching TRBD1 (8 bases). CDR1 is MNHEY and CDR2 is SMNVEV in the germline V gene (reference sequence). CDR3 length: 13 amino acids. Trimming left V 5 bases short and J 5 bases short, with 13 bases between. The CDR3 DNA is TGTGCCAGCAGTCCTACAGGGGGGGACGAGCAGTACTTC. It is translated as CASSPTGGDEQYF.

The chain is built from TRBV12-3 or TRBV12-4 and TRBJ2-1; TRBD1 is a possible D gene (6 bases). The CDR3 is made up of 13 amino acids. V dropped 1 base and J dropped 10 bases, with 11 bases sitting between them. This CDR3 reads CASSLGTGREQFF. CDR3 bases: TGTGCCAGCAGTTTAGGCACAGGGCGCGAGCAGTTCTTC.

CDR3 amino acids: CASSLIGGETYEQYF. The DNA of the CDR3 is TGTGCCAGCAGCTTAATTGGCGGGGAAACCTACGAGCAGTACTTC. V usage is TRBV7-2 and J usage is TRBJ2-7, with a possible D match to TRBD2 (6 bases). Germline CDR1 is SGHTA and CDR2 is FQGNSA. Trimming stripped 2 bases from V and 2 bases from J, with 13 bases between. The CDR3 totals 15 residues.

This clonotype was seen repeatedly, ten times or more. The V and J genes are TRBV20-1 and TRBJ2-5; maybe TRBD2 (5 bases). This CDR3 is 12 amino acids long. V was shortened by 3 bases and J by 4 bases, with 9 bases between the two germline ends. Germline-derived CDR1 and CDR2 are DFQATT and SNEGSKA (reference sequence). Here the CDR3 reads CSASSAGETQYF. The CDR3 DNA is TGCAGTGCTAGTTCGGCGGGAGAGACCCAGTACTTC.

This clonotype came up many times. V gene TRBV12-3 or TRBV12-4 combines with J gene TRBJ2-1; D ambiguous. Trimming removed 3 bases at V and 6 bases at J, with 6 bases between. The CDR3 has 12 residues. The CDR3 loop is CASSFFPNEQFF. The DNA of the CDR3 is TGTGCCAGCAGTTTTTTCCCCAATGAGCAGTTCTTC.

This clonotype was recorded many times. This chain links TRBV19 with TRBJ2-6; D is unclear. The germline gives CDR1 LNHDA, CDR2 SQIVND (reference sequence). The CDR3 has 13 amino acids. Trimming removed 5 bases at V and 2 bases at J, with 4 bases between. The CDR3 bases are TGTGCCAGTAGTGGCACTGGGGCCAACGTCCTGACTTTC. It codes for CASSGTGANVLTF.

A few counts support this clonotype. The chain links TRBV28 to TRBJ2-7; D uncertain. The germline V gene has CDR1 MDHEN and CDR2 SYDVKM. The ends were cut back, 6 bases at V and 9 bases at J, with 12 bases in the middle. The CDR3 loop spans 11 amino acids. The CDR3 reads CASSRATRQYF. CDR3 sequence (DNA): TGTGCCAGCAGCCGTGCCACGAGGCAGTACTTC.

The rearrangement links TRBV20-1 to TRBJ1-1, with D possibly matching TRBD1 (5 bases). Germline V gives CDR1 DFQATT, CDR2 SNEGSKA (reference sequence). V dropped 6 bases and J dropped 4 bases, with 15 bases sitting between them. CDR3 size: 13 residues. The CDR3 sequence: CSAPVGGGTEAFF. CDR3 nucleotides: TGCAGTGCCCCCGTTGGGGGAGGCACTGAAGCTTTCTTT.

This clonotype has at least ten counts. V is TRBV7-2 and J is TRBJ2-5; the D gene is possibly TRBD2 (6 bases). The germline gives CDR1 SGHTA, CDR2 FQGNSA. Deletions cut 5 bases from V and 2 bases from J, with 15 bases between. The CDR3 sequence is 15 residues long. The CDR3 region has the DNA TGTGCCAGCAGCCCTTCCCACGGGAGACAAGAGACCCAGTACTTC. Translating it yields CASSPSHGRQETQYF.

This clonotype has a count of ten or more. The chain employs TRBV20-1 and TRBJ2-7; the match to TRBD2 covers 11 bases. The CDR3 is 13 amino acids. The junction had 4 bases not matched to a gene; V was cut back by 4 bases and J by 5 bases. Germline-derived CDR1 and CDR2 are DFQATT and SNEGSKA (reference sequence). The DNA for the CDR3 is TGCAGTGCTACCACTAGCGGGAGAAACGAGCAGTACTTC. Translating it yields CSATTSGRNEQYF.

In its sample, this clonotype was seen many times. An end of the junction differs from the germline gene, which may be a read error. Here the CDR3 reads CARSLGSGKGTEAFF. CDR3 in DNA: TGTGCCAGAAGCTTAGGTTCAGGGAAGGGCACTGAAGCTTTCTTT. V is TRBV7-2 and J is TRBJ1-1, with a tentative D call TRBD1 (5 bases). From germline, CDR1 is SGHTA and CDR2 FQGNSA. This CDR3 spans 15 amino acids.

This clonotype was observed a handful of times. J is TRBJ2-7 and V is TRBV5-1; perhaps TRBD2 as D (5 bases). Germline CDR1 is SGHRS and CDR2 is YFSETQ. The CDR3 length is 15 residues. Trimming removed 1 base at V and 0 bases at J, with 11 bases between. In DNA, the CDR3 is TGCGCCAGCAGCTTGTCTGGCGGGCCCTCCTACGAGCAGTACTTC. This sequence encodes CASSLSGGPSYEQYF.

This clonotype was counted a few times. The CDR3 is CASSQDRGNHNEQFF. The DNA for the CDR3 is TGCGCCAGCAGCCAAGATCGCGGGAACCACAATGAGCAGTTCTTC. The chain is built from TRBV4-3 and TRBJ2-1; D is perhaps TRBD2 (6 bases). V gave up 0 bases and J gave up 5 bases, with 11 bases separating them. The CDR3 is 15 amino acids. The germline V gene encodes CDR1 LGHNA and CDR2 YSLEER.

This clonotype has at least ten counts. This chain links TRBV5-4 with TRBJ2-3; possibly TRBD2 for D (5 bases). Germline lookup yields CDR1 SGHNT and CDR2 YYREEE (reference sequence). The CDR3 loop spans 13 amino acids. Trimming removed 4 bases at V and 7 bases at J, with 13 bases between. CDR3 DNA: TGTGCCAGCAGCCCGCGACTACCGAATACGCAGTATTTT. Amino acids: CASSPRLPNTQYF.

This clonotype was detected many times. The CDR3 nucleotides are TGTGCCAGCAGCCAATTCGACAGCTCCTACGAGCAGTACTTC. The encoded protein is CASSQFDSSYEQYF. The V call is TRBV3-1, the J call TRBJ2-7; tentatively, D is TRBD1 (5 bases). Germline loops: CDR1 LGHDT, CDR2 YNNKEL (reference sequence). The length of the CDR3 is 14 residues. V was clipped by 2 bases and J by 0 bases, with 8 bases between them.

The rearrangement links TRBV5-5 to TRBJ1-1; no clear D gene. V was pared by 1 base and J by 6 bases, with 4 bases between. CDR3 length: 11 amino acids. The germline V gene has CDR1 SGHKS and CDR2 YYEKEE (reference sequence). CDR3 sequence reads: CASSLTAEAFF. The CDR3 region has the DNA TGTGCCAGCAGCTTGACCGCTGAAGCTTTCTTT. The complete variable domain, with remaining parts taken from reference TRBV5-5 and TRBJ1-1, reads DAGVTQSPTHLIKTRGQQVTLRCSPISGHKSVSWYQQVLGQGPQFIFQYYEKEERGRGNFPDRFSARQFPNYSSELNVNALLLGDSALYLCASSLTAEAFFGQGTRLTVV.

This clonotype was recorded a few times. V gene TRBV28 combines with J gene TRBJ2-3; weak D call: TRBD2 (7 bases). The CDR3 has 14 amino acids. CDR1 MDHEN and CDR2 SYDVKM come from the germline V gene. Trimming removed 3 bases at V and 5 bases at J, with 12 bases between. DNA of the CDR3: TGTGCCAGCAGTTTCTCAGCGGGACAAGATACGCAGTATTTT. This codes for CASSFSAGQDTQYF.

The chain has TRBV9 and TRBJ2-7, with no clear D. The CDR3 runs 15 residues. Germline V gene sequence: CDR1 SGDLS, CDR2 YYNGEE. Trimming pared 0 bases from V and 0 bases from J, leaving 10 bases between. CDR3 DNA: TGTGCCAGCAGCGTAGGGGTACAGAACTCCTACGAGCAGTACTTC. It translates to CASSVGVQNSYEQYF.

This clonotype was counted many times. The CDR3 loop reads CASSQGRASSYNEQFF. The CDR3 DNA reads as TGCGCCAGCAGCCAAGGAAGGGCTAGCTCCTACAATGAGCAGTTCTTC. V is TRBV4-3 and J is TRBJ2-1; D is ambiguous. The CDR3 length is 16 residues. The V and J ends lost 1 base and 0 bases respectively, with 10 bases between them. CDR1 and CDR2 from the germline V gene are LGHNA and YSLEER.

The chain joins TRBV10-3 to TRBJ2-3; maybe TRBD1 (6 bases). CDR3 size: 11 residues. Germline V gene data show CDR1 as ENHRY and CDR2 as SYGVKD. The V end was cut by 10 bases, the J end by 13 bases, with 18 bases between. This CDR3 reads CASRTQGNKYF. The CDR3 DNA reads as TGTGCCAGCCGGACTCAGGGGAACAAGTATTTT.

The V gene is TRBV12-3 or TRBV12-4, the J gene TRBJ2-1; D not resolved. The CDR3 extends over 12 amino acids. V was pared by 3 bases and J by 7 bases, with 7 bases between. The CDR3 region is CASSLSQNEQFF. As DNA, the CDR3 is TGTGCCAGCAGTTTGTCGCAGAATGAGCAGTTCTTC.

This clonotype was seen only a few times. V gene TRBV4-3 combines with J gene TRBJ2-1, with 9 bases lining up with TRBD2. V trimming: 4 bases; J trimming: 1 base; junction bases outside the gene matches: 8. Germline lookup yields CDR1 LGHNA and CDR2 YSLEER. This CDR3 is built from 17 residues. The CDR3 protein is CASSRGPSGNSYNEQFF. The CDR3 region has the DNA TGCGCCAGCAGCCGGGGCCCTAGCGGGAATTCCTACAATGAGCAGTTCTTC.

This clonotype has just one count. The CDR3 is CAIGPGLYYTDTQYF. The CDR3, as DNA: TGTGCCATCGGCCCTGGGCTCTACTACACAGATACGCAGTATTTT. This chain links TRBV4-2 with TRBJ2-3; D gene uncertain. Trimming took off 10 bases at V and 2 bases at J, with 19 bases between the two ends. This CDR3 contains 15 residues. Germline loops: CDR1 LGHNA, CDR2 YNFKEQ.

V gene TRBV11-3 combines with J gene TRBJ2-1; D is undetermined. Germline CDR1 is SGHNT and CDR2 is YENEEA. The CDR3 consists of 15 residues. V was shortened by 5 bases and J by 6 bases, with 17 bases between the two germline ends. CDR3 bases: TGTGCCAGCAGCCCCCTTCGCGGCTCTGGCAATGAGCAGTTCTTC. Its translation: CASSPLRGSGNEQFF. The variable domain in full, with the rest retrieved from reference TRBV11-3 and TRBJ2-1, is EAGVVQSPRYKIIEKKQPVAFWCNPISGHNTLYWYLQNLGQGPELLIRYENEEAVDDSQLPKDRFSAERLKGVDSTLKIQPAELGDSAVYLCASSPLRGSGNEQFFGPGTRLTVL.

In this sample, this clonotype turned up a few times. The V call is TRBV29-1, the J call TRBJ2-7, with D possibly called TRBD1 or TRBD2 (5 bases each). This CDR3 region has 13 residues. Trimming left V 7 bases short and J 5 bases short, with 18 bases between. CDR1 is SQVTM and CDR2 is ANQGSEA in the germline V gene. Here the CDR3 reads CSAIGDLSNEQYF. CDR3 nucleotide sequence: TGCAGCGCCATCGGGGACCTCTCTAACGAGCAGTACTTC.

V usage is TRBV11-2 and J usage is TRBJ2-7, with 9 nucleotides matching TRBD1. The CDR3 contains 15 residues. Germline V gives CDR1 SGHAT, CDR2 FQNNGV. V lost 5 bases to trimming and J lost 3 bases; unmatched junction nucleotides: 8. The CDR3 DNA follows: TGTGCCAGCAGCGTATCCGACAGGGGGAACTACGAGCAGTACTTC. Amino acids: CASSVSDRGNYEQYF.

The chain couples TRBV28 to TRBJ2-7; D ambiguous. The germline V gene has CDR1 MDHEN and CDR2 SYDVKM. The V end was cut by 3 bases, the J end by 3 bases, with 12 bases between. There are 14 residues in the CDR3. CDR3 loop: CASSFQAAYYEQYF. The CDR3 DNA sequence: TGTGCCAGCAGTTTTCAGGCAGCCTACTACGAGCAGTACTTC.

This clonotype was seen many times. The rearrangement links TRBV20-1 to TRBJ2-7, with D perhaps TRBD2 (5 bases). The germline V gene encodes CDR1 DFQATT and CDR2 SNEGSKA (reference sequence). With 3 bases removed from V and 3 bases from J, the gap between germline ends came to 9 bases. The CDR3 consists of 12 residues. CDR3 region: CSASPGLYEQYF. CDR3 sequence (DNA): TGCAGTGCTAGTCCTGGACTCTACGAGCAGTACTTC.